These 14 T cell receptor beta chains share one sample of origin, sequenced in a study of beta chain features in type 1 diabetes. Expressed TCRB transcripts were sequenced because the entire RNA isolate underwent reverse transcription. The method was immunoSEQ multiplex PCR; TCRdb's version includes in-frame clones alone and lacks a portion of them. The sample has about 270,000 clones; over 12% are singletons. The specimen sequenced was naive CD4+ T cells from blood. The receptors were sampled from a woman aged 40 to 49 in good health.

The V call is TRBV11-2, the J call TRBJ2-7, with 9 nucleotides matching TRBD1. V shed 5 bases and J 2 bases; nucleotides not matched to a gene: 19. Germline loops: CDR1 SGHAT, CDR2 FQNNGV. The CDR3 spans 19 residues. CDR3 nucleotide sequence: TGTGCCAGCAGCCAAGAAGTCATCTTGGGACAGGGAAGACCCTACGAGCAGTACTTC. Encoded protein: CASSQEVILGQGRPYEQYF.

The rearrangement uses TRBV7-9 and TRBJ2-7; D possibly corresponds to TRBD2 (5 bases). This CDR3 has 15 amino acids. From germline, CDR1 is SEHNR and CDR2 FQNEAQ (reference sequence). Trimming removed 2 bases from V and 3 bases from J, with 14 bases in between. CDR3 nucleotides: TGTGCCAGCAGCTTATTTTCGGGGAAACTCTACGAGCAGTACTTC. It is translated as CASSLFSGKLYEQYF.

This clone was counted between two and nine times. The chain combines TRBV18 with TRBJ2-7; 15 bases are shared with TRBD2. This CDR3 spans 17 amino acids. Looked up from germline, CDR1 is KGHSH and CDR2 is LQKENI. V lost 0 bases to trimming and J lost 4 bases; unmatched junction nucleotides: 4. The CDR3 protein is CASSPPGLAGGVYEQYF. Here the CDR3 DNA reads TGTGCCAGCTCACCACCGGGACTAGCGGGGGGAGTATACGAGCAGTACTTC.

This clone was counted once. This rearrangement joins TRBV6-5 to TRBJ1-2; tentatively, D is TRBD1 (6 bases). Germline CDR1 MNHEY, CDR2 SVGAGI. This CDR3 is 13 amino acids long. The V end lost 6 bases, the J end lost 6 bases, and 14 bases lay between the germline ends. CDR3 amino acids: CASRDRFENGYTF. CDR3 nucleotide sequence: TGTGCCAGCAGAGACAGGTTCGAGAATGGCTACACCTTC.

This clone has more than one count but fewer than ten. The chain links TRBV5-1 to TRBJ2-5, with D possibly matching TRBD1 (7 bases). The ends were cut back, 4 bases at V and 2 bases at J, with 18 bases in the middle. Germline CDR1 reads SGHRS; CDR2 reads YFSETQ. This CDR3 contains 16 residues. The DNA of the CDR3 is TGCGCCAGCAGCGGGTTGACAGGGACTCTTCAAGAGACCCAGTACTTC. It codes for CASSGLTGTLQETQYF.

The CDR3 coding sequence is TGTGCCAGCAGCCGCAGGGCTTCGGGTGAGCAGTTCTTC. This codes for CASSRRASGEQFF. The chain employs TRBV7-9 and TRBJ2-1; TRBD1 might be the D (5 bases). The V and J ends lost 5 bases and 9 bases respectively, with 14 bases between them. The CDR3 sequence is 13 residues long. Germline V gives CDR1 SEHNR, CDR2 FQNEAQ (reference sequence).

The CDR3 nucleotides read TGTGCCAGCAGCTTAAGGGCAGGGTTGAACACTGAAGCTTTCTTT. It yields the protein CASSLRAGLNTEAFF. The V gene is TRBV7-9, the J gene TRBJ1-1; D is possibly TRBD1 (5 bases). The CDR3 has 15 residues. The germline V gene has CDR1 SEHNR and CDR2 FQNEAQ (reference sequence). Between the trimmed V and J ends, which lost 2 bases and 0 bases, there was a span of 10 bases. The variable domain in full, with the rest retrieved from reference TRBV7-9 and TRBJ1-1, is DTGVSQNPRHKITKRGQNVTFRCDPISEHNRLYWYRQTLGQGPEFLTYFQNEAQLEKSRLLSDRFSAERPKGSFSTLEIQRTEQGDSAMYLCASSLRAGLNTEAFFGQGTRLTVV.

The chain links TRBV5-1 to TRBJ2-5; D may be TRBD1 (6 bases). The germline CDR1 and CDR2 sequences are SGHRS and YFSETQ. This CDR3 has 14 amino acids. V was trimmed by 3 bases and J by 3 bases, leaving 12 bases between them. In DNA form, the CDR3 reads TGCGCCAGCAGCTATTACAGGGAAAAAGAGACCCAGTACTTC. Translated, it gives CASSYYREKETQYF. Together with reference TRBV5-1 and TRBJ2-5, the CDR3 gives the full variable domain: KAGVTQTPRYLIKTRGQQVTLSCSPISGHRSVSWYQQTPGQGLQFLFEYFSETQRNKGNFPGRFSGRQFSNSRSEMNVSTLELGDSALYLCASSYYREKETQYFGPGTRLLVL.

This clone has just a few counts. This chain joins TRBV27 and TRBJ1-2, with D tentatively TRBD1 (5 bases). CDR3 length: 14 residues. The V and J ends lost 3 bases and 4 bases respectively, with 12 bases between them. CDR1 is MNHEY, CDR2 SMNVEV, per germline (reference sequence). CDR3 DNA sequence: TGTGCCAGCAGTTTCACCGACAGACCCTATGGCTACACCTTC. Translation gives CASSFTDRPYGYTF.

The sample holds a few counts of this clone. This sequence joins TRBV27 and TRBJ2-7; weak D call: TRBD1 (5 bases). Trimming removed 7 bases from V and 6 bases from J, with 16 bases in between. From germline, CDR1 is MNHEY and CDR2 SMNVEV (reference sequence). CDR3 size: 13 residues. CDR3 sequence (DNA): TGTGCCAGCACCTTAGCAGGGTCGGGCGAGCAGTACTTC. Translation: CASTLAGSGEQYF.

This rearrangement joins TRBV1 to TRBJ2-3; TRBD1, the D gene given by the table, was not confirmed from the DNA. TRBV1 is a recognized pseudogene. This CDR3 contains 17 residues. This CDR3 reads CTSSQQLPGGATDTQYF. The CDR3 DNA follows: TGCACCAGCAGCCAACAATTGCCAGGGGGAGCCACAGATACGCAGTATTTT.

This clone was recorded many times. The V and J genes are TRBV4-1 and TRBJ2-1, with 7 nucleotides matching TRBD1. J gave up 4 bases and V 1 base, and 10 bases lay outside the gene matches. CDR1 and CDR2 from the germline V gene are MGHRA and YSYEKL. The CDR3 runs 17 residues. The DNA of the CDR3 is TGCGCCAGCAGCCAAGGGCCTTTCCGGGACAGATACAATGAGCAGTTCTTC. Protein product: CASSQGPFRDRYNEQFF.

Only a few counts were recorded for this clone. The V call is TRBV18, the J call TRBJ2-3, with TRBD2 as a possible D gene (5 bases). Per germline, CDR1 KGHSH and CDR2 LQKENI. The length of the CDR3 is 13 residues. V was clipped by 3 bases and J by 5 bases, with 9 bases between them. The CDR3 here is CASSPTGKDTQYF. CDR3 nucleotide sequence: TGTGCCAGCTCACCGACGGGGAAAGATACGCAGTATTTT. Using reference TRBV18 and TRBJ2-3 for the parts outside the CDR3, the full variable domain is NAGVMQNPRHLVRRRGQEARLRCSPMKGHSHVYWYRQLPEEGLKFMVYLQKENIIDESGMPKERFSAEFPKEGPSILRIQQVVRGDSAAYFCASSPTGKDTQYFGPGTRLTVL.

The V and J genes are TRBV5-6 and TRBJ1-4; the D gene is possibly TRBD1 (5 bases). The CDR3 sequence is 15 residues long. Germline loops: CDR1 SGHDT, CDR2 YYEEEE. V lost 1 base and J 3 bases, leaving 10 bases between the germline ends. In nucleotides, the CDR3 is TGTGCCAGCAGCTTGCGCGGGGCGGCTAATGAAAAACTGTTTTTT. It specifies CASSLRGAANEKLFF.